Given below is one T cell receptor beta chain in context. As yet, its antigen is unknown. Being one base from a much bigger clone, this may be a read error. Study-wide results and limits: Tumor Treg TCRs overlapped most with tumor naive CD4+ cells. Tumor memory CD4+ T cell TCR gene usage was found to cluster with blood and lymph node memory CD4+ cells and with lymph node naive CD4+ cells.

After constant-region reverse-primer amplification, full-length variable regions underwent semi-nested PCR with Nested Universal Primer A. TCRdb independently ran MiXCR on the 5' RACE reads; one entry per CDR3 protein. This table holds 35,000 to 50,000 distinct CDR3 sequences, 30% found once. This CDR3 comprises 14 residues. Germline CDR1 reads SQVTM; CDR2 reads ANQGSEA. The chain joins TRBV29-1 to TRBJ1-1; D unclear. The clonotype was recovered from a female donor with breast cancer. Sequencing was performed on tumor-infiltrating memory CD4+ T cells sorted from the breast tumor. Subset reported: memory CD4+ T cells, CD4+CD45RO+CD25-. CDR3 protein: CGTHLRPRDTEAFF. In DNA, the CDR3 is TGCGGCACCCATCTGAGGCCACGGGACACTGAAGCTTTCTTT.